This T cell receptor beta chain was captured by sequencing in a study of spatial heterogeneity in lung cancer. Study overall: Alpha-chain sequences were consistently detected in smaller numbers than beta-chain sequences.

TCRdb re-derived calls from the 5' RACE reads in MiXCR, one entry per CDR3 protein. The sample gives 10,000 or so distinct CDR3 sequences, roughly 9.4% of which show up once; roughly 12% is in the top ten. The germline V gene has CDR1 SGHVS and CDR2 FQNEAQ. This CDR3 has 14 amino acids. Trimming removed 5 bases from V and 10 bases from J, with 15 bases in between. Study-level points and caveats: Counts that tracked tumor mutation counts were those of expanded intratumoral alpha and beta TCRs.

There are many counts of this clonotype. Antigen: not known. As to time point: sample taken at primary tumor resection. The cohort: some 70 early-stage, untreated non-small cell lung cancer patients. The chain employs TRBV7-8 and TRBJ1-6; possibly TRBD1 for D (5 bases). The TCR originated in a female donor with early-stage non-small cell lung cancer. The specimen was lung tumor tissue, collected at surgery. CDR3 nucleotide sequence: TGTGCCAGCAGCCAGTTGAGGGGCGGGTCACCCCTCCACTTT. Translating it yields CASSQLRGGSPLHF.